This entry describes one TCR beta chain. Its antigen target is currently unknown. Base qualities are not provided; no much larger clone lies one nucleotide away. The time point label here, explained by the study, means: pretreatment peripheral blood. A total of 25 to 35 patients with locally advanced or metastatic urothelial carcinoma, treated at Memorial Sloan Kettering on a trial protocol, made up the cohort. Peripheral blood mononuclear cells were collected pretreatment and during treatment, at between 1 and 8 total time points per patient. The Qiagen DNeasy Blood extraction kit was used to purify genomic DNA from total PBMCs and tumor samples. PBMCs were collected pretreatment and during treatment and were isolated and stored as previously described. Synthetic TCR analog templates were spiked into each PCR to estimate absolute template abundance from read counts. Using the immunoSEQ assay, TCRbeta CDR3 regions were amplified from genomic DNA with bias-controlled V and J gene primers. Rearranged TCRbeta segments were sequenced at approximately 20X coverage. As for the original processing: Sequencing errors were corrected by clustering, and CDR3s were annotated against IMGT so that V, D and J genes could be assigned. Downstream analyses used only productive TCRbeta rearrangements and left out out-of-frame or stop-codon sequences. To compute clonality, Shannon entropy was normalized by the log of the number of unique productive sequences and then subtracted from one. Clones differing between time points or between blood and tumor were identified using Fisher's exact test with Benjamini-Hochberg correction, with an adjusted p below 0.01 applied as the threshold. This is the immuneACCESS table as TCRdb keeps it, with only in-frame sequences that have V and J called. A part of the clones is gone; compared with another copy, unresolved V genes explain less than half, and the rest is unexplained. For V, J and clone size, that table is used; D and trimming come from the DNA. In all, the sample holds some 63,000 clones, and roughly 81% of those were seen once. The ten largest clones add up to around 5.4% of the sample.

V has 0 bases trimmed and J has 3 bases trimmed; junction bases matching no gene number 2. The CDR3 covers 15 residues, taking in both the cysteine and the phenylalanine. Only CDR3 DNA is held: 45 bases, read in frame from base 1. CDR1 is given as MNHNY and CDR2 as SVGAGI, both from the germline V gene (reference sequence). This specimen comes from a study of PD-L1 blockade in urothelial cancer (TCRdb year 2017). Study-level background: Therapy was started at some point between 2014 and 2016 for all patients, and atezolizumab 1,200 mg was administered intravenously every 3 weeks. In the same patients, whole exome sequencing and RNA sequencing of pretreatment tumors were performed in addition to TCR sequencing. Durable clinical benefit was achieved by nine patients but not by the remaining 20. An exploratory multi-omic analysis was conducted of the somatic, immune and clinical correlates of response to PD-L1 blockade with atezolizumab in urothelial cancer. Blood samples were analyzed at two time points: 3 weeks after treatment start (second dose) and 6 weeks after treatment start. An ECOG performance status of 0 or 1 was recorded for the patients, and 0 to 3 prior chemotherapy regimens had been received by the patients. Durable clinical benefit meant progression-free survival longer than 6 months, and TCR features were also tested against progression-free and overall survival. Around 29 patients had pretreatment blood TCR-seq, some 25 had at least one posttreatment blood collection, and some 25 had tumor TCR-seq. About 85% of the roughly 29 patients were identified as males with urothelial cancer of bladder origin, and a prior smoking history was reported by 18 of 29 patients. Blood samples gave a median of about 150,000 T cells and 77,000 or so unique TCRs, with a median clonality of roughly 0.08. Pretreatment tumor samples and matched peripheral blood, collected serially before and after atezolizumab treatment, underwent TCR sequencing. What the authors observed across the whole study: A pretreatment peripheral blood TCR clonality below the median was linked to improved progression-free and overall survival. Because of the small sample size (n ≈ 29) and the many exploratory analyses performed, the results are intended to be regarded as hypothesis-generating. Patients with durable benefit showed greater expansion of tumor-associated TCR clones in peripheral blood 3 weeks after starting treatment (n of about 20, p = 0.022).

The chain is encoded by TRBV6-6 joined to TRBJ2-7; 10 nucleotides in the junction match TRBD1. This clonotype originated in a man aged 65 to 79 with urothelial cancer. The sample here was PBMCs, taken around atezolizumab (anti-PD-L1) treatment. The CDR3 protein: CASSYSTGGIYEQYF. In nucleotide form, the sequence is TGTGCCAGCAGTTACTCGACAGGGGGCATCTACGAGCAGTACTTC.